Detailed here is one T cell receptor beta chain. The data were produced by immunoSEQ multiplex PCR, yet TCRdb's version contains in-frame clones alone and is incomplete. The sample lists over 200,000 clones; 65% to 85% were seen once. The data originate from a study of cytomegalovirus exposure and HLA in healthy donors. Germline V gene data show CDR1 as SQVTM and CDR2 as ANQGSEA. This CDR3 comprises 13 residues. Trimming removed 6 bases from V and 1 base from J; junction bases left unmatched: 3. The sequence was collected from a woman aged 30 to 39 in good health and CMV-seropositive. The chain employs TRBV29-1 and TRBJ1-1; 9 bases align to TRBD1. Material for sequencing was PBMCs. This CDR3 is CSVGQGWNTEAFF. For the CDR3, the DNA is TGCAGCGTGGGACAGGGATGGAACACTGAAGCTTTCTTT. Variable domain in full (rest from reference TRBV29-1 and TRBJ1-1): SAVISQKPSRDICQRGTSLTIQCQVDSQVTMMFWYRQQPGQSLTLIATANQGSEATYESGFVIDKFPISRPNLTFSTLTVSNMSPEDSSIYLCSVGQGWNTEAFFGQGTRLTVV.